The 31 T cell receptor beta chains below all came from one sample that was sequenced in a study of metastatic and nonmetastatic thyroid tumors. TCRdb re-called clones via MiXCR from the PCR reads. Found here are thousands of clones, more than 25% of them singletons; the top ten hold approximately 13%. The entire patient cohort was treatment-naive prior to thyroid surgery. Sequencing was carried out using adjacent normal tissue. These receptors all stem from a female donor with papillary thyroid cancer or a benign thyroid nodule (not recorded which). Some clones in this sample may be carry-over from other donors' samples.

This clone was seen a handful of times. The CDR3 DNA is TGCGCCAGCAGCCTACGCGGCCCGGGACAGCCTAATGAAAAACTGTTTTTT. This sequence encodes CASSLRGPGQPNEKLFF. The gene calls are TRBV5-1 and TRBJ1-4, with 7 bases fitting TRBD1. The CDR3 contains 17 residues. Germline trimming cut 4 bases from V and 3 bases from J; bases unmatched to any gene: 12. Looked up from germline, CDR1 is SGHRS and CDR2 is YFSETQ.

There are a few counts of this clone. A much larger clone is a single base away; this may be a read error. This CDR3 is CASSSTADTDTQYF. The CDR3 bases are TGTGCCAGCAGCTCCACCGCCGACACAGATACGCAGTATTTT. V is TRBV5-4 and J is TRBJ2-3; no firm D call. V was cut by 3 bases and J by 2 bases, with 10 bases left in between. Germline CDR1 and CDR2: SGHNT and YYREEE (reference sequence). This CDR3 comprises 14 residues.

This clone was observed at least ten times. V usage is TRBV5-6 and J usage is TRBJ2-3, with TRBD2 matching over 8 bases. The length of the CDR3 is 16 residues. The V gene's germline CDR1 is SGHDT and CDR2 YYEEEE. Losses at the gene ends were 0 bases for V and 5 bases for J; bases not matched to a gene: 8. The CDR3 coding sequence is TGTGCCAGCAGCTTGGCGGCGGGACTAGGAGGAGATACGCAGTATTTT. Translating it yields CASSLAAGLGGDTQYF.

The chain links TRBV6-1 to TRBJ1-3; the D gene is possibly TRBD1 (6 bases). This CDR3 is 15 amino acids long. Germline CDR1 and CDR2: MNHNS and SASEGT. CDR3 residues: CATIWGRDAGNTIYF. The CDR3 region has the DNA TGTGCTACGATCTGGGGGCGAGATGCTGGAAACACCATATATTTT.

This clone came up a few times. This chain links TRBV5-1 with TRBJ2-5; a possible D gene is TRBD1 (5 bases). The CDR3 consists of 14 residues. V lost 5 bases and J lost 5, with 16 bases in between. CDR1 is SGHRS and CDR2 is YFSETQ in the germline V gene. This CDR3 reads CASRSQGSWETQYF. The CDR3 DNA reads TGCGCCAGCAGGTCTCAGGGATCGTGGGAGACCCAGTACTTC.

By its share, this clone is medium-sized (0.01 to 0.1%). The chain combines TRBV5-1 with TRBJ1-1; a weak D match, TRBD1 (5 bases). The CDR3 spans 15 residues. Germline V gives CDR1 SGHRS, CDR2 YFSETQ. V lost 2 bases, J lost 0 bases, and 11 bases lay in between. The CDR3 loop is CASSFQGYMNTEAFF. The DNA for the CDR3 is TGCGCCAGCAGCTTTCAGGGATACATGAACACTGAAGCTTTCTTT.

The chain recombines TRBV20-1 with TRBJ2-7; D unclear. V gave up 0 bases and J gave up 3 bases, with 9 bases separating them. The germline V gene has CDR1 DFQATT and CDR2 SNEGSKA (reference sequence). This CDR3 comprises 13 residues. The CDR3 DNA reads TGCAGTGCTAGAGAGGCAAAGGACTACGAGCAGTACTTC. This codes for CSAREAKDYEQYF.

This clone is medium-sized by share. The rearrangement uses TRBV5-1 and TRBJ2-2; 13 bases line up with TRBD2. Germline trimming cut 4 bases from V and 7 bases from J; bases unmatched to any gene: 4. Germline V gene data show CDR1 as SGHRS and CDR2 as YFSETQ. This CDR3 has 15 residues. The CDR3 here is CASSQLAGGLGELFF. DNA for the CDR3: TGCGCCAGCAGCCAACTAGCGGGAGGGCTCGGGGAGCTGTTTTTT.

This clone has ten or more counts. The chain couples TRBV5-6 to TRBJ2-7; no clear D. This CDR3 spans 14 amino acids. Trimming stripped 2 bases from V and 5 bases from J, with 14 bases between. Germline CDR1 and CDR2: SGHDT and YYEEEE. CDR3: CASSFGHSSNEQYF. CDR3 in DNA: TGTGCCAGCAGCTTCGGCCATTCATCCAACGAGCAGTACTTC.

This clone was detected ten times or more. The V and J genes are TRBV3-1 and TRBJ1-1; D uncertain. CDR3 length equals 16 residues. In germline, CDR1 is LGHDT, CDR2 YNNKEL (reference sequence). V dropped 1 base and J dropped 4 bases, with 16 bases sitting between them. The CDR3 protein is CASSQVGRWMSTEAFF. The CDR3 region has the DNA TGTGCCAGCAGCCAAGTCGGTAGGTGGATGTCCACTGAAGCTTTCTTT.

This clone is classed as medium-sized. The gene calls are TRBV25-1 and TRBJ2-7; D is perhaps TRBD2 (5 bases). V lost 3 bases and J lost 0, with 21 bases in between. The CDR3 contains 18 residues. Germline V gene sequence: CDR1 MGHDK, CDR2 SYGVNS. The CDR3 bases are TGTGCCAGCAGTGATCGGCCTAGCAGCCAGCAGATCTCCTACGAGCAGTACTTC. The encoded protein is CASSDRPSSQQISYEQYF.

This clone has ten or more counts. The chain carries TRBV18 and TRBJ2-7; possibly TRBD1 for D (6 bases). This CDR3 is 13 amino acids long. Trimming stripped 4 bases from V and 6 bases from J, with 13 bases between. The germline gives CDR1 KGHSH, CDR2 LQKENI. The CDR3 DNA is TGTGCCAGCTCACGGGACAAGGACGCCGAGCAGTACTTC. It codes for CASSRDKDAEQYF.

The rearrangement uses TRBV20-1 and TRBJ2-7; 9 bases align to TRBD2. The CDR3 is made up of 12 amino acids. Germline-derived CDR1 and CDR2 are DFQATT and SNEGSKA (reference sequence). The V and J ends lost 4 bases and 6 bases, in that order; junction bases with no gene match: 4. The CDR3 region is CSAIAGEGEQYF. The CDR3 bases are TGCAGTGCTATAGCGGGAGAGGGCGAGCAGTACTTC.

This clone rates as medium-sized. Other DNA sequences within the sample encode an identical CDR3. The gene calls are TRBV11-3 and TRBJ1-6; D uncertain. This CDR3 region has 14 residues. Germline-derived CDR1 and CDR2 are SGHNT and YENEEA. V was cut by 3 bases and J by 7 bases, with 10 bases left in between. In DNA form, the CDR3 reads TGTGCCAGCAGCTTCCAAGGGATAAATTCACCCCTCCACTTT. This sequence encodes CASSFQGINSPLHF.

This clone was detected ten times or more. A much larger clone lies a single base off, so this may be a read error. The chain uses TRBV9 and TRBJ2-3; D gene unclear. Trimming took off 0 bases at V and 2 bases at J, with 10 bases between the two ends. CDR1 and CDR2 from the germline V gene are SGDLS and YYNGEE. CDR3 length equals 15 residues. This CDR3 is CASSVGASITDTQYF. The CDR3 nucleotides read TGTGCCAGCAGCGTAGGGGCATCAATCACAGATACGCAGTATTTT.

This clone is termed medium-sized. The chain links TRBV20-1 to TRBJ1-5, with 9 bases lining up with TRBD1. The junction had 9 bases not matched to a gene; V was cut back by 6 bases and J by 6 bases. The germline gives CDR1 DFQATT, CDR2 SNEGSKA (reference sequence). The length of the CDR3 is 14 residues. The CDR3 sequence is CSAKQGAVSQPQHF. In DNA, the CDR3 is TGCAGTGCCAAACAGGGGGCGGTTAGTCAGCCCCAGCATTTT.

In its sample, this clone ranks as medium-sized. The rearrangement links TRBV4-1 to TRBJ2-7; 9 nucleotides match TRBD1. In germline, CDR1 is MGHRA, CDR2 YSYEKL. The CDR3 runs to 13 residues. J lost 7 bases, V lost 4 bases, and 5 bases had no gene match. The CDR3 loop reads CASSLQGAREQYF. CDR3 DNA sequence: TGCGCCAGCAGCCTACAGGGGGCTCGGGAGCAGTACTTC.

About this clone itself: Sequence at one end of the junction differs from germline and may be a read error. V is TRBV6-1 and J is TRBJ2-5, with D possibly matching TRBD2 (6 bases). The germline CDR1 and CDR2 sequences are MNHNS and SASEGT. CDR3 length: 13 amino acids. The CDR3 DNA reads as TGTACCAGCGTCATCGGCGGGGTAGAGACACAATACTTC. Translated: CTSVIGGVETQYF.

This rearrangement joins TRBV7-6 to TRBJ1-5; D is undetermined. The CDR3 consists of 14 residues. Trimming cost V 6 bases and J 1 base, with 10 bases left between them. Germline CDR1 and CDR2: SGHVS and FNYEAQ. CDR3 residues: CASSPVNSNQPQHF. For the CDR3, the DNA is TGTGCCAGCAGTCCCGTAAACAGCAATCAGCCCCAGCATTTT.

This clone was recorded many times. V and J are TRBV29-1 and TRBJ1-2; TRBD1 agrees at 10 bases. The CDR3 contains 15 residues. The germline V gene has CDR1 SQVTM and CDR2 ANQGSEA. J gave up 4 bases and V 4 bases, and 9 bases lay outside the gene matches. Here the CDR3 reads CSVAVSGQGSYGYTF. In nucleotides, the CDR3 is TGCAGCGTTGCAGTATCGGGACAGGGGAGCTATGGCTACACCTTC.

This clone showed up just a few times. One end of the junction is discordant with germline, which a read error may explain. J is TRBJ2-7 and V is TRBV14; D unresolved. The V gene's germline CDR1 is SGHDN and CDR2 FVKESK. The CDR3 covers 13 residues. The CDR3 sequence: CASSGHTVYGQYF. The CDR3 DNA sequence: TGTGCCAGCAGCGGCCATACCGTCTACGGGCAGTACTTC.

In its sample, this clone was seen a few times. A much bigger clone sits one base away, suggesting this may be a read error. This rearrangement joins TRBV6-1 to TRBJ2-7; tentatively, D is TRBD1 (5 bases). Per germline, CDR1 MNHNS and CDR2 SASEGT. The length of the CDR3 is 13 residues. Written as DNA, the CDR3 is TGTGCCGGCAGTGTTGTACAGGCCCACGAGCAGTACTTC. It yields the protein CAGSVVQAHEQYF.

This clone was seen more than once but under ten times. Within the sample, other DNA sequences also encode this same CDR3. The CDR3 nucleotides are TGTGCCAGCAGCTTAAGAAACGAGCAGTACTTC. It specifies CASSLRNEQYF. The chain joins TRBV7-2 to TRBJ2-7; D is uncertain. This CDR3 has 11 residues. Germline V gene lookup returns CDR1 SGHTA and CDR2 FQGNSA. Trimming took off 2 bases at V and 5 bases at J, with 4 bases between the two ends.

By share of the sample, this clone is medium-sized. V is TRBV6-1 and J is TRBJ1-6, with no clear D. Germline V CDR1 and CDR2: MNHNS, SASEGT. The V gene lost 6 bases and the J gene lost 9 bases, with 6 bases spanning the gap. This CDR3 region has 11 residues. The CDR3 nucleotides read TGTGCCAGCAGCTCAGGTTCACCCCTCCACTTT. This sequence encodes CASSSGSPLHF.

In this sample, this clone turned up a few times. This chain links TRBV9 with TRBJ2-3; TRBD2 matches 13 bases. This CDR3 is built from 16 residues. J was trimmed by 4 bases and V by 3 bases; bases with no gene match: 5. CDR1 is SGDLS, CDR2 YYNGEE, per germline. The CDR3 sequence is CASSALAGGEADTQYF. The CDR3 DNA sequence: TGTGCCAGCAGCGCACTAGCGGGAGGGGAGGCAGATACGCAGTATTTT.

This clone has ten or more counts. CDR3 in DNA: TGTGCCAGCAGTGGAGGCGGATCTAGCACAGATACGCAGTATTTT. It is translated as CASSGGGSSTDTQYF. V gene TRBV27 combines with J gene TRBJ2-3; weak D call: TRBD2 (5 bases). CDR1 MNHEY and CDR2 SMNVEV come from the germline V gene (reference sequence). The CDR3 is made up of 15 amino acids. Deletions cut 5 bases from V and 0 bases from J, with 12 bases between.

The chain couples TRBV12-3 or TRBV12-4 to TRBJ1-2; 8 nucleotides agree with TRBD1. The junction had 5 bases not matched to a gene; V was cut back by 6 bases and J by 5 bases. The CDR3 extends over 13 amino acids. CDR3 nucleotides: TGTGCCAGCAGCCCAGACAGGGGTTATGGCTACACCTTC. This sequence encodes CASSPDRGYGYTF.

This chain joins TRBV7-8 and TRBJ1-5, with 8 bases aligning to TRBD1. The CDR3 extends over 17 amino acids. Germline CDR1 is SGHVS and CDR2 is FQNEAQ. The V gene end was trimmed by 8 bases and the J gene end by 1 base; junction bases not matched to a gene: 13. CDR3 nucleotide sequence: TGTGCCAGCGTCTTGGGGATGACAGGGGCCAGCAATCAGCCCCAGCATTTT. Translated, it gives CASVLGMTGASNQPQHF.

This clone was picked up a small number of times. An end of the junction differs from the germline gene, which may be a read error. The gene calls are TRBV27 and TRBJ1-5; 8 bases align to TRBD1. Germline assignment: CDR1 MNHEY and CDR2 SMNVEV (reference sequence). The CDR3 extends over 15 amino acids. The CDR3 sequence is CATKGRTGTNQHQNF. The CDR3 DNA sequence: TGTGCCACAAAAGGACGGACAGGGACGAATCAGCACCAGAATTTT.

The chain joins TRBV7-9 to TRBJ1-1; 8 nucleotides agree with TRBD1. CDR1 is SEHNR and CDR2 is FQNEAQ in the germline V gene (reference sequence). CDR3 length: 15 amino acids. The V segment lost 4 bases and the J segment 0 bases; nucleotides outside the gene matches: 4. The CDR3 DNA is TGTGCCAGCAGCTATGGACAGGGTTTGAACACTGAAGCTTTCTTT. Translating it yields CASSYGQGLNTEAFF.

Concerning this clone: One end of the junction does not line up with germline, which may come from a read error. The gene calls are TRBV28 and TRBJ1-5; the D gene is possibly TRBD1 (5 bases). Germline CDR1 and CDR2: MDHEN and SYDVKM. The CDR3 contains 15 residues. The CDR3 DNA reads TGTGCCAGTTGTTTTCCGGGGCATAGCAGTCAGCCCCAGCATTTT. This sequence encodes CASCFPGHSSQPQHF. The full variable domain, rest sourced from reference TRBV28 and TRBJ1-5, is DVKVTQSSRYLVKRTGEKVFLECVQDMDHENMFWYRQDPGLGLRLIYFSYDVKMKEKGDIPEGYSVSREKKERFSLILESASTNQTSMYLCASCFPGHSSQPQHFGDGTRLSIL.